This TCR beta chain came from a study of shared clonotypes between healthy human individuals. The assay used deep level. Several immunoSEQ 96-well plates shared each subset's DNA, each plate a replicate. The authors ran unsorted PBMC replicate PCRs on about 310 ng DNA, about 30,000 T cell genomes. Profiling relied on immunoSEQ multiplex PCR, and the TCRdb table lists in-frame clones only, not all of them. This table holds about 460,000 clones, approximately 77% found once. Germline V CDR1 and CDR2: SGHAT, FQNNGV. V lost 0 bases and J 7 bases, leaving 9 bases between the germline ends. The CDR3 is made up of 13 amino acids.

V is TRBV11-2 and J is TRBJ1-1; D uncertain. The source of this sequence is a woman aged 40 to 55 in good health. Some clones in this sample may be carry-over from other donors' samples. Sequenced input: PBMCs. CDR3 coding DNA: TGTGCCAGCAGCTTAGAACGTCGTATTGAAGCTTTCTTT. Translated: CASSLERRIEAFF.